Below, 2 T cell receptor beta chains from the same sample are listed, as sequenced in a study of T cell responses to AZD1222 COVID-19 vaccine. Libraries were prepared by immunoSEQ multiplex PCR; TCRdb keeps only in-frame clonotypes and omits some of them. The repertoire holds around 46,000 clones, approximately 89% seen once, with approximately 5% in the top ten. Sequencing was performed on peripheral blood, taken 28 days after the second AZD1222 dose. These receptor sequences come from an adult who received the AZD1222 COVID-19 vaccine.

The chain links TRBV6-6 to TRBJ2-2; D is ambiguous. The V gene's germline CDR1 is MNHNY and CDR2 SVGAGI (reference sequence). CDR3 length: 12 amino acids. V lost 5 bases, J lost 3 bases, and 4 bases lay in between. CDR3 loop: CASSPHTGELFF. The CDR3 coding sequence is TGTGCCAGCAGTCCCCACACCGGGGAGCTGTTTTTT.

This sequence joins TRBV12-3 or TRBV12-4 and TRBJ2-1, with no clear D. V lost 7 bases and J 7 bases, leaving 11 bases between the germline ends. The CDR3 has 12 residues. The CDR3 nucleotides read TGTGCCAGCACCACCGGTGGAAATGAGCAGTTCTTC. It is translated as CASTTGGNEQFF.